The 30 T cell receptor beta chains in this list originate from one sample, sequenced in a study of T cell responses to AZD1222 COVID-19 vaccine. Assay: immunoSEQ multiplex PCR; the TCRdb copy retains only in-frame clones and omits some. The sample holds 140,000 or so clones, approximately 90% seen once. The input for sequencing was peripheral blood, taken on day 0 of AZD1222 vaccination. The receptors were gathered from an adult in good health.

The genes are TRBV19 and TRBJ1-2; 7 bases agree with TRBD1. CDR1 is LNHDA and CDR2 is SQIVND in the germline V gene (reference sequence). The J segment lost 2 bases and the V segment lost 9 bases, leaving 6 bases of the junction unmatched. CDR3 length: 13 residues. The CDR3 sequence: CASHSGQNYGYTF. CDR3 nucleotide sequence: TGTGCCAGCCACTCGGGACAGAACTATGGCTACACCTTC.

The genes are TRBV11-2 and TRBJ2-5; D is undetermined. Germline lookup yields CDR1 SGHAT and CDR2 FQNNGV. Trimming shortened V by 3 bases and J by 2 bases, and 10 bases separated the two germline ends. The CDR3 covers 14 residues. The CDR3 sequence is CASSFLVVQETQYF. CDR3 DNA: TGTGCCAGCAGCTTTTTGGTGGTTCAAGAGACCCAGTACTTC.

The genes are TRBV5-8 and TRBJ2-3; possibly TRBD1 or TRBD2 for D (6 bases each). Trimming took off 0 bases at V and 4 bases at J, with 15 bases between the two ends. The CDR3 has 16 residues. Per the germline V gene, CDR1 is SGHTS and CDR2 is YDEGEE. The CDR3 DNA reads TGTGCCAGCAGCTTGGCTTTCGGGGGCGGTCCAGATACGCAGTATTTT. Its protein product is CASSLAFGGGPDTQYF.

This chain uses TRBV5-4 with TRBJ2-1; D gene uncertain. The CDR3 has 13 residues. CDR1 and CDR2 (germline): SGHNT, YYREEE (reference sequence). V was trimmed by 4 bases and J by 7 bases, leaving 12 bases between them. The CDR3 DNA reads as TGTGCCAGCAGCCCGACTGTCCCGAATGAGCAGTTCTTC. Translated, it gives CASSPTVPNEQFF.

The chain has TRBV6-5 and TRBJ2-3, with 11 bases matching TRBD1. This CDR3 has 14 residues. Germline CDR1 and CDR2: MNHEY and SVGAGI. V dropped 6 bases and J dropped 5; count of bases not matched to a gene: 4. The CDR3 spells CASRDRGPVDTQYF. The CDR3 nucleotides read TGTGCCAGCAGGGACAGGGGGCCGGTAGATACGCAGTATTTT.

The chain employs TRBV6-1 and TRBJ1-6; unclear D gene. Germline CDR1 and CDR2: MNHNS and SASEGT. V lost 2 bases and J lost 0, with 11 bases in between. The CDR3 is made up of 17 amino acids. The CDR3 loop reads CASSELVLSSYNSPLHF. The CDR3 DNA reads TGTGCCAGCAGTGAATTGGTCCTCAGCTCCTATAATTCACCCCTCCACTTT.

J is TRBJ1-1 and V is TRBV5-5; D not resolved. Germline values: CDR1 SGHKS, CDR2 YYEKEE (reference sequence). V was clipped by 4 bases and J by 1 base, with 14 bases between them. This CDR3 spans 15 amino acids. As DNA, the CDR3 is TGTGCCAGCAGCCGCACCGTTTCAGGGAACACTGAAGCTTTCTTT. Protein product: CASSRTVSGNTEAFF. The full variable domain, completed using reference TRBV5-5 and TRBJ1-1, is DAGVTQSPTHLIKTRGQQVTLRCSPISGHKSVSWYQQVLGQGPQFIFQYYEKEERGRGNFPDRFSARQFPNYSSELNVNALLLGDSALYLCASSRTVSGNTEAFFGQGTRLTVV.

The CDR3 region has the DNA TGTGCCAGCAGCGTAGCCACGGACCAGCGGGATACGCAGTATTTT. Translated, it gives CASSVATDQRDTQYF. This chain uses TRBV9 with TRBJ2-3, with D perhaps matching TRBD2 (5 bases). CDR3 size: 15 residues. Per the germline V gene, CDR1 is SGDLS and CDR2 is YYNGEE. Trimming took off 0 bases at V and 6 bases at J, with 14 bases between the two ends.

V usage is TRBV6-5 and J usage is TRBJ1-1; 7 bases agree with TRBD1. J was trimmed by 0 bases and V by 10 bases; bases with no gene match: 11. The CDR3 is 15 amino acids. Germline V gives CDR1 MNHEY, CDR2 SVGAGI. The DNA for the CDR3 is TGTGCCACCCAGACAGGGCGATCGATGAACACTGAAGCTTTCTTT. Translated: CATQTGRSMNTEAFF.

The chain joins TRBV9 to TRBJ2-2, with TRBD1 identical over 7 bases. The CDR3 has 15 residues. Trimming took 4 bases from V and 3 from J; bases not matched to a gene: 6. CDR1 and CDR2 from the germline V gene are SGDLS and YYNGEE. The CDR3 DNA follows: TGTGCCAGCAGCACCGGGACAGTCCACACCGGGGAGCTGTTTTTT. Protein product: CASSTGTVHTGELFF.

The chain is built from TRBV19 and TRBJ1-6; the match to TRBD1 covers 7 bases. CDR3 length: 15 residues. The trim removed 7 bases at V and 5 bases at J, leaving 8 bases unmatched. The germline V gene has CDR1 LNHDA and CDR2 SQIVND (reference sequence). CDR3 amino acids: CASTKGAVNNSPLHF. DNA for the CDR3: TGTGCCAGTACGAAGGGGGCCGTGAATAATTCACCCCTCCACTTT.

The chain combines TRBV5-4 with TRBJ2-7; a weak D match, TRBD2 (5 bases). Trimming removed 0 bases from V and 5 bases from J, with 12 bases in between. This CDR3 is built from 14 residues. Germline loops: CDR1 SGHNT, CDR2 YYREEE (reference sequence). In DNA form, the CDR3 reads TGTGCCAGCAGCTTGGCCGGACCCGGGAACGAGCAGTACTTC. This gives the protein CASSLAGPGNEQYF.

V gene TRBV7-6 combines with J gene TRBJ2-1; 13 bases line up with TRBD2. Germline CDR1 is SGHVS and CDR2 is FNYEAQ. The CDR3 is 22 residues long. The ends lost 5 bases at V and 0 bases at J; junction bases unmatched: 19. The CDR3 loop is CASSPRSKTSGGATLSYNEQFF. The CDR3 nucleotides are TGTGCCAGCAGCCCACGATCCAAAACTAGCGGGGGGGCGACTCTCTCCTACAATGAGCAGTTCTTC.

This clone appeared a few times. The CDR3 spells CASSPTEGAYNEQFF. The CDR3 region has the DNA TGTGCCAGCTCACCGACGGAGGGCGCCTACAATGAGCAGTTCTTC. The chain has TRBV14 and TRBJ2-1; TRBD2 is a possible D gene (6 bases). Germline assignment: CDR1 SGHDN and CDR2 FVKESK. The CDR3 runs 15 residues. Trimming pared 8 bases from V and 2 bases from J, leaving 16 bases between.

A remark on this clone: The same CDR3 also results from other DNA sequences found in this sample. The CDR3, as DNA: TGTGCCAGCAGCTTAGGGTCAGGGAGTGGAGGCTACACCTTC. Protein sequence: CASSLGSGSGGYTF. The chain carries TRBV13 and TRBJ1-2; possibly TRBD1 for D (5 bases). In germline, CDR1 is PRHDT, CDR2 FYEKMQ (reference sequence). CDR3 length equals 14 residues. Trimming stripped 0 bases from V and 8 bases from J, with 13 bases between. Full variable domain (rest looked up from reference TRBV13 and TRBJ1-2): AAGVIQSPRHLIKEKRETATLKCYPIPRHDTVYWYQQGPGQDPQFLISFYEKMQSDKGSIPDRFSAQQFSDYHSELNMSSLELGDSALYFCASSLGSGSGGYTFGSGTRLTVV.

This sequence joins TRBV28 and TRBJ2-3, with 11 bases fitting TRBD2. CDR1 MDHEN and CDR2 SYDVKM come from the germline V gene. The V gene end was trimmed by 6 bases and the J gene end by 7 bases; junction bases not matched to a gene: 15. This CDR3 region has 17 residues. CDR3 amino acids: CASRTPTSGIPVNTQYF. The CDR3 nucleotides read TGTGCCAGCAGGACTCCGACTAGCGGGATTCCCGTGAATACGCAGTATTTT.

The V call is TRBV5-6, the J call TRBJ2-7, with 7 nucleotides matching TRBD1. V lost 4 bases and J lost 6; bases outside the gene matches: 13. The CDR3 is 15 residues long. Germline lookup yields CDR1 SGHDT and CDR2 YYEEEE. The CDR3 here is CASSLDRPSGGEQYF. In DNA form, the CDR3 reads TGTGCCAGCAGCCTGGACAGGCCTTCGGGTGGCGAGCAGTACTTC.

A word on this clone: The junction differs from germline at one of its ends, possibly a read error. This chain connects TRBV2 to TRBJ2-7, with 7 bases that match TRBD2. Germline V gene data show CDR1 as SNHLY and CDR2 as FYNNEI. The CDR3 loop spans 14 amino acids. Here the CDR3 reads CARSGGGLRYEQYF. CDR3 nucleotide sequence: TGTGCCCGCAGTGGGGGGGGGTTAAGGTACGAGCAGTACTTC.

This CDR3 reads CASSLGTGFHTGELFF. The DNA of the CDR3 is TGTGCCAGCAGCTTAGGGACAGGGTTCCATACCGGGGAGCTGTTTTTT. The chain recombines TRBV7-9 with TRBJ2-2, with TRBD1 matching 8 bases. CDR1 is SEHNR, CDR2 FQNEAQ, per germline (reference sequence). Unmatched junction bases numbered 6, after V lost 1 base and J lost 5 bases. The CDR3 covers 16 residues.

The CDR3 sequence: CASSIWTVANYGYTF. The CDR3 DNA reads TGTGCCAGTAGTATTTGGACAGTTGCTAACTATGGCTACACCTTC. The chain is built from TRBV19 and TRBJ1-2; D perhaps matches TRBD1 (6 bases). The length of the CDR3 is 15 residues. Germline CDR1 is LNHDA and CDR2 is SQIVND (reference sequence). The V end lost 3 bases, the J end lost 0 bases, and 11 bases lay between the germline ends.

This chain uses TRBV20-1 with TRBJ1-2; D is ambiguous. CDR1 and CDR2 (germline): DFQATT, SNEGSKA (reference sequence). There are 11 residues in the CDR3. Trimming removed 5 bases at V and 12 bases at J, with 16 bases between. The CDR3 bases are TGCAGTGCTTCTGAGACCGAGGCTAACACCTTC. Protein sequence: CSASETEANTF.

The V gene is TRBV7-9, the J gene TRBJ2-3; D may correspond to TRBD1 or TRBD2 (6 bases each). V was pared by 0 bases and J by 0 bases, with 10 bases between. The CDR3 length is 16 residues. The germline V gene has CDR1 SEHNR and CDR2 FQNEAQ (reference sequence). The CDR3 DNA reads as TGTGCCAGCAGCTTAGCGGGGGGCCTTAGCACAGATACGCAGTATTTT. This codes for CASSLAGGLSTDTQYF. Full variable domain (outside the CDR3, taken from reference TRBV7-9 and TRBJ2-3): DTGVSQNPRHKITKRGQNVTFRCDPISEHNRLYWYRQTLGQGPEFLTYFQNEAQLEKSRLLSDRFSAERPKGSFSTLEIQRTEQGDSAMYLCASSLAGGLSTDTQYFGPGTRLTVL.

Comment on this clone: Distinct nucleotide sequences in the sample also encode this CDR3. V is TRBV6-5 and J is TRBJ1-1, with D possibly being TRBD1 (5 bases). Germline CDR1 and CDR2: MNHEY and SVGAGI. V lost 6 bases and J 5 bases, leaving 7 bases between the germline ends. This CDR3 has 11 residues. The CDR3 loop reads CASRRGTEAFF. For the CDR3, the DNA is TGTGCCAGCAGGCGGGGGACTGAAGCTTTCTTT.

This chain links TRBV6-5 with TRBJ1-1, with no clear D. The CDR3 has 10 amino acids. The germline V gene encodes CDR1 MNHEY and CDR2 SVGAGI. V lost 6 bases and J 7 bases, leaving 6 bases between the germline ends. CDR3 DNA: TGTGCCAGCAGACAAATTGAAGCTTTCTTT. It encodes CASRQIEAFF.

The CDR3 loop reads CASGIGADTTNEKLFF. CDR3 DNA sequence: TGTGCCAGCGGAATTGGGGCGGATACAACTAATGAAAAACTGTTTTTT. V is TRBV19 and J is TRBJ1-4; tentatively, D is TRBD1 (5 bases). V lost 9 bases and J 0 bases, leaving 17 bases between the germline ends. This CDR3 is built from 16 residues. CDR1 and CDR2 from the germline V gene are LNHDA and SQIVND (reference sequence).

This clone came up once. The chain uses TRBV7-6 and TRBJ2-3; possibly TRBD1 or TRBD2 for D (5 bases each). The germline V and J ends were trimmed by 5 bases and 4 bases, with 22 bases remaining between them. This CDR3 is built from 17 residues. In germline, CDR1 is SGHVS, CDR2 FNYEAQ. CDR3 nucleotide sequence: TGTGCCAGCAGCGATTCCCCGGGTCTAGCCAGGGCAGATACGCAGTATTTT. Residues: CASSDSPGLARADTQYF.

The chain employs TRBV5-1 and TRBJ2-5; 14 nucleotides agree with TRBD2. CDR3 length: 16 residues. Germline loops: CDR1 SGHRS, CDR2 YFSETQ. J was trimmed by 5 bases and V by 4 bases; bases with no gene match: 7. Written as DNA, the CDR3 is TGCGCCAGCAGCCAGGGACTAGCGGGGGTGTGGGAGACCCAGTACTTC. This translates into CASSQGLAGVWETQYF.

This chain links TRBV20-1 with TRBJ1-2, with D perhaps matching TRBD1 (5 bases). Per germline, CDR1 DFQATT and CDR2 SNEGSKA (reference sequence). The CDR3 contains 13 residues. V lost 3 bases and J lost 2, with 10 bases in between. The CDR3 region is CSASGGKNYGYTF. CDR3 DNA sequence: TGCAGTGCTAGTGGGGGGAAAAACTATGGCTACACCTTC.

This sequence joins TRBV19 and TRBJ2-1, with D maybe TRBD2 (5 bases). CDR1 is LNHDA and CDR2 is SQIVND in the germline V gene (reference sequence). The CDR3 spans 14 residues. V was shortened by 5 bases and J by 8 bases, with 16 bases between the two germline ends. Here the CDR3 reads CASSPLGSFDEQFF. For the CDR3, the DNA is TGTGCCAGTAGTCCACTAGGGTCATTCGATGAGCAGTTCTTC.

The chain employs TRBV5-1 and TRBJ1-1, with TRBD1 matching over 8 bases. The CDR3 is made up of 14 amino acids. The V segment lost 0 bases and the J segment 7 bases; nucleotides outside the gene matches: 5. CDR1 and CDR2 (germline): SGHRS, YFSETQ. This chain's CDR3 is CASSLALQGVEAFF. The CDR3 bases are TGCGCCAGCAGCTTGGCCTTACAGGGGGTTGAAGCTTTCTTT. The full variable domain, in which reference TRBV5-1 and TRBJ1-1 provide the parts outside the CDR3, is KAGVTQTPRYLIKTRGQQVTLSCSPISGHRSVSWYQQTPGQGLQFLFEYFSETQRNKGNFPGRFSGRQFSNSRSEMNVSTLELGDSALYLCASSLALQGVEAFFGQGTRLTVV.